This entry lists 22 T cell receptor beta chains sequenced from one sample in a study of blood T cell repertoires in COVID-19. Method: immunoSEQ multiplex PCR; TCRdb's copy keeps in-frame clones and lacks some. This table has 350,000 or so clones, more than 70% appearing once. Sequenced input: PBMCs or T cells enriched from blood (not recorded which). The receptors come from a woman younger than 45 who had been exposed to COVID-19.

This clone came up once. The V call is TRBV27, the J call TRBJ1-2; maybe TRBD1 (5 bases). Deletions cut 10 bases from V and 6 bases from J, with 9 bases between. CDR3 size: 10 residues. Looked up from germline, CDR1 is MNHEY and CDR2 is SMNVEV (reference sequence). The CDR3 here is CATWGHGYTF. CDR3 DNA sequence: TGTGCCACCTGGGGCCATGGCTACACCTTC.

The rearrangement uses TRBV27 and TRBJ1-4; 9 nucleotides align to TRBD1. CDR3 size: 15 residues. The germline V gene encodes CDR1 MNHEY and CDR2 SMNVEV (reference sequence). V dropped 5 bases and J dropped 10; count of bases not matched to a gene: 11. The CDR3 sequence: CASSQHRDRAGKLFF. CDR3 nucleotides: TGTGCCAGCAGTCAACACCGGGACAGGGCAGGAAAACTGTTTTTT.

This chain joins TRBV19 and TRBJ2-1; 11 bases are shared with TRBD2. Germline assignment: CDR1 LNHDA and CDR2 SQIVND (reference sequence). Trimming took 3 bases from V and 9 from J; bases not matched to a gene: 7. This CDR3 contains 15 residues. This chain's CDR3 is CASSISSGRSGEQFF. The CDR3 DNA reads as TGTGCCAGTAGTATTTCTAGCGGGAGGTCGGGTGAGCAGTTCTTC.

V is TRBV27 and J is TRBJ2-7; 7 bases are a match to TRBD2. Germline V gene sequence: CDR1 MNHEY, CDR2 SMNVEV (reference sequence). The ends lost 5 bases at V and 0 bases at J; junction bases unmatched: 4. CDR3 size: 14 residues. This chain's CDR3 is CASSTSASSYEQYF. As DNA, the CDR3 is TGTGCCAGCAGTACTAGCGCCAGCTCCTACGAGCAGTACTTC.

V usage is TRBV11-2 and J usage is TRBJ2-1, with D tentatively TRBD2 (6 bases). From germline, CDR1 is SGHAT and CDR2 FQNNGV. V was pared by 1 base and J by 3 bases, with 13 bases between. The CDR3 is 16 amino acids. The CDR3 region has the DNA TGTGCCAGCAGCTTAGTTCCACCGGGACTCTACAATGAGCAGTTCTTC. Its protein product is CASSLVPPGLYNEQFF.

The chain has TRBV7-8 and TRBJ2-1; TRBD2 matches at 11 bases. The germline V gene has CDR1 SGHVS and CDR2 FQNEAQ. This CDR3 comprises 15 residues. Trimming took 3 bases from V and 7 from J; bases not matched to a gene: 5. In DNA, the CDR3 is TGTGCCAGCAGCTTCCTAGCGGGAGGTGGAAATGAGCAGTTCTTC. Its protein product is CASSFLAGGGNEQFF. The full variable domain, its missing parts supplied by reference TRBV7-8 and TRBJ2-1, is GAGVSQSPRYKVAKRGQDVALRCDPISGHVSLFWYQQALGQGPEFLTYFQNEAQLDKSGLPSDRFFAERPEGSVSTLKIQRTQQEDSAVYLCASSFLAGGGNEQFFGPGTRLTVL.

The V and J genes are TRBV30 and TRBJ2-3; 8 bases are a match to TRBD2. V dropped 3 bases and J dropped 2; count of bases not matched to a gene: 10. This CDR3 comprises 16 residues. Per germline, CDR1 GTSNPN and CDR2 SVGIG (reference sequence). CDR3 in DNA: TGTGCCTGGAGCCGGACTAGCTTTTTTTCCACAGATACGCAGTATTTT. Protein: CAWSRTSFFSTDTQYF. Variable domain in full (rest from reference TRBV30 and TRBJ2-3): SQTIHQWPATLVQPVGSPLSLECTVEGTSNPNLYWYRQAAGRGLQLLFYSVGIGQISSEVPQNLSASRPQDRQFILSSKKLLLSDSGFYLCAWSRTSFFSTDTQYFGPGTRLTVL.

The J gene is TRBJ2-2, the V gene TRBV18; 13 bases agree with TRBD2. With 1 base clipped from V and 2 bases from J, the junction kept 4 bases outside the gene matches. Germline CDR1 KGHSH, CDR2 LQKENI. The CDR3 loop spans 18 amino acids. Written as DNA, the CDR3 is TGTGCCAGCTCACCACAGCGGACTAGCGGGAGAAACACCGGGGAGCTGTTTTTT. Translation gives CASSPQRTSGRNTGELFF.

J is TRBJ2-1 and V is TRBV11-2; 8 nucleotides match TRBD2. Trimming at V came to 5 bases and at J to 3 bases, leaving 6 bases not matched to a gene. The length of the CDR3 is 15 residues. CDR1 and CDR2 from the germline V gene are SGHAT and FQNNGV. The chain's CDR3 is CASSPIAGLYNEQFF. CDR3 sequence (DNA): TGTGCCAGCAGCCCCATAGCGGGACTCTACAATGAGCAGTTCTTC.

The V and J genes are TRBV28 and TRBJ1-1, with 7 bases identical to TRBD1. The V gene's germline CDR1 is MDHEN and CDR2 SYDVKM. The CDR3 has 15 residues. Trimming cost V 4 bases and J 6 bases; bases outside gene matches: 11. The CDR3 spells CASSSDQGETPEAFF. Here the CDR3 DNA reads TGTGCCAGCAGTTCAGATCAGGGGGAGACCCCTGAAGCTTTCTTT.

The chain is built from TRBV28 and TRBJ2-5; D call uncertain. The germline V and J ends were trimmed by 3 bases and 4 bases, with 9 bases remaining between them. This CDR3 spans 13 amino acids. Germline CDR1 and CDR2: MDHEN and SYDVKM. CDR3 DNA sequence: TGTGCCAGCAGTTTGAGGCCGGGAGAGACCCAGTACTTC. Translating it yields CASSLRPGETQYF.

The V gene is TRBV3-1 (or the pseudogene TRBV3-2), the J gene TRBJ1-2; 8 bases align to TRBD1. Germline values: CDR1 LGHDT, CDR2 YNNKEL (reference sequence). The CDR3 has 15 residues. The J segment lost 0 bases and the V segment lost 3 bases, leaving 3 bases of the junction unmatched. The CDR3 DNA reads TGTGCCAGCAGCCACTACAGGGGGGCTAACTATGGCTACACCTTC. It codes for CASSHYRGANYGYTF.

The chain carries TRBV9 and TRBJ2-3; 9 bases match TRBD2. J gave up 1 base and V 4 bases, and 10 bases lay outside the gene matches. The CDR3 runs to 17 residues. Looked up from germline, CDR1 is SGDLS and CDR2 is YYNGEE. The CDR3 nucleotides are TGTGCCAGCAGCTCATCTCCGGGACTAGCTGGCACAGATACGCAGTATTTT. Residues: CASSSSPGLAGTDTQYF. The full variable domain, rest sourced from reference TRBV9 and TRBJ2-3, is DSGVTQTPKHLITATGQRVTLRCSPRSGDLSVYWYQQSLDQGLQFLIQYYNGEERAKGNILERFSAQQFPDLHSELNLSSLELGDSALYFCASSSSPGLAGTDTQYFGPGTRLTVL.

J is TRBJ1-1 and V is TRBV5-1, with unresolved D. The germline CDR1 and CDR2 sequences are SGHRS and YFSETQ. V was cut by 0 bases and J by 0 bases, with 9 bases left in between. This CDR3 region has 15 residues. CDR3 sequence reads: CASSLGAAMNTEAFF. As DNA, the CDR3 is TGCGCCAGCAGCTTGGGAGCGGCTATGAACACTGAAGCTTTCTTT.

With regard to this clone: Relative to the germline gene, one junction end is altered; a read error may explain this. The rearrangement uses TRBV25-1 and TRBJ2-7; 7 bases are shared with TRBD1. Per germline, CDR1 MGHDK and CDR2 SYGVNS. The CDR3 totals 13 residues. CDR3 nucleotide sequence: TGTGTCAGCAGTCGACAGGGAAGCTACGAGCAGTACTTC. Its protein is CVSSRQGSYEQYF.

CDR3 coding DNA: TGTGCCAGCAGCTTAGACGAGGGAGGAGAGACCCAGTACTTC. This codes for CASSLDEGGETQYF. The chain carries TRBV7-9 and TRBJ2-5, with D perhaps TRBD2 (6 bases). Germline V gene data show CDR1 as SEHNR and CDR2 as FQNEAQ (reference sequence). The V and J ends lost 1 base and 4 bases respectively, with 10 bases between them. There are 14 residues in the CDR3.

This clone is a singleton in its sample. The gene calls are TRBV6-5 and TRBJ1-4; 8 positions match TRBD1. Per germline, CDR1 MNHEY and CDR2 SVGAGI. V gave up 4 bases and J gave up 7 bases; unmatched junction bases: 8. The CDR3 spans 15 residues. CDR3 nucleotide sequence: TGTGCCAGCAGTTTAAGGACAGGGAGGAGTGAAAAACTGTTTTTT. It codes for CASSLRTGRSEKLFF.

This clone was picked up one time. The J gene is TRBJ2-3, the V gene TRBV7-3; tentative D call: TRBD2 (6 bases). Trimming removed 0 bases at V and 0 bases at J, with 7 bases between. Per the germline V gene, CDR1 is SGHTA and CDR2 is FQGTGA. The CDR3 totals 15 residues. Here the CDR3 reads CASSLTGGSTDTQYF. As DNA, the CDR3 is TGTGCCAGCAGCTTAACGGGAGGTAGCACAGATACGCAGTATTTT.

V is TRBV18 and J is TRBJ2-7; 11 bases fit TRBD2. Germline V gene sequence: CDR1 KGHSH, CDR2 LQKENI. The V segment lost 4 bases and the J segment 1 base; nucleotides outside the gene matches: 6. The CDR3 contains 16 residues. The CDR3 here is CASSLQGTSGSYEQYF. CDR3 coding DNA: TGTGCCAGCTCACTACAAGGGACTAGCGGTTCCTACGAGCAGTACTTC.

The chain couples TRBV14 to TRBJ2-3; TRBD2 aligns across 7 bases. CDR1 SGHDN and CDR2 FVKESK come from the germline V gene. The V segment lost 1 base and the J segment 2 bases; nucleotides outside the gene matches: 6. The CDR3 covers 16 residues. The chain's CDR3 is CASSQVRGRVTDTQYF. CDR3 nucleotide sequence: TGTGCCAGCAGCCAAGTGCGTGGGAGGGTCACAGATACGCAGTATTTT. Full variable domain (outside the CDR3, taken from reference TRBV14 and TRBJ2-3): EAGVTQFPSHSVIEKGQTVTLRCDPISGHDNLYWYRRVMGKEIKFLLHFVKESKQDESGMPNNRFLAERTGGTYSTLKVQPAELEDSGVYFCASSQVRGRVTDTQYFGPGTRLTVL.

The CDR3 loop is CATSKTGDYGYTF. The CDR3 coding sequence is TGTGCCACCAGCAAAACAGGGGACTATGGCTACACCTTC. This chain connects TRBV15 to TRBJ1-2, with 7 bases that match TRBD1. CDR3 length: 13 residues. V shed 4 bases and J 3 bases; nucleotides not matched to a gene: 2. Germline loops: CDR1 LNHNV, CDR2 YYDKDF (reference sequence).

This sequence joins TRBV11-2 and TRBJ1-2; 7 bases fit TRBD1. J was trimmed by 6 bases and V by 5 bases; bases with no gene match: 12. Germline loops: CDR1 SGHAT, CDR2 FQNNGV. The CDR3 loop spans 15 amino acids. This CDR3 reads CASSQKGQALNGYTF. CDR3 coding DNA: TGTGCCAGCAGCCAAAAAGGACAGGCCCTTAATGGCTACACCTTC. The full variable domain, its missing parts supplied by reference TRBV11-2 and TRBJ1-2, is EAGVAQSPRYKIIEKRQSVAFWCNPISGHATLYWYQQILGQGPKLLIQFQNNGVVDDSQLPKDRFSAERLKGVDSTLKIQPAKLEDSAVYLCASSQKGQALNGYTFGSGTRLTVV.